This T cell receptor (beta chain) was found in a study of T cell clonotyping in hematopoietic cell transplantation. Points from the study as a whole: Pathologically expanded recipient clonotypes increased progressively from day 30 to day 180 as diversity fell. Broader posttransplant TCR repertoire diversity was predicted by graft donor and pretransplant recipient Inverse Simpson Index values. Few recipient clonotypes overlapped donors; over 95% were de novo at given depth. Without cell sorting, CD4 versus CD8 contributions remain unresolved.

This clone was picked up one time. The antigen remains undetermined. Clones were read by immunoSEQ multiplex PCR, and TCRdb kept only the in-frame ones, dropping some. The sample contains about 41,000 clones, 85% of which appear only once. The ends were cut back, 5 bases at V and 4 bases at J, with 6 bases in the middle. This CDR3 comprises 12 residues. From germline, CDR1 is SGHTS and CDR2 YDEGEE. Regarding time point: recipient sample about 28 days before transplant, after cytoreduction. Here the sequenced sample was peripheral blood mononuclear cells, taken before stem cell transplant. The chain employs TRBV5-8 and TRBJ2-2; D is ambiguous. The receptor's source is a man aged 55-75 years with acute myeloid leukemia. Some clones in this sample may be carry-over from other donors' samples. Written as DNA, the CDR3 is TGTGCCAGCAGTCCCGGCACCGGGGAGCTGTTTTTT. Translated: CASSPGTGELFF.